A single sample is the source of the 9 T cell receptor beta chains below, sequenced in a study of radiotherapy plus CTLA-4 blockade in lung cancer. Method: immunoSEQ multiplex PCR; TCRdb's copy keeps in-frame clones and lacks some. The table shows 65,000 to 95,000 clones, with around 86% occurring only once. Here the sequenced sample was peripheral blood, taken from a patient treated with radiotherapy plus ipilimumab. The source is a human donor with non-small cell lung cancer who had stable disease on radiotherapy plus ipilimumab.

The CDR3 DNA is TGCGCCAGCAGCTTCGCAGGGGGTGGAAACACCATATATTTT. It yields the protein CASSFAGGGNTIYF. The gene calls are TRBV5-1 and TRBJ1-3; 7 nucleotides match TRBD1. The germline gives CDR1 SGHRS, CDR2 YFSETQ. V shed 2 bases and J 3 bases; nucleotides not matched to a gene: 2. The CDR3 extends over 14 amino acids.

This clone was found a few times. The chain recombines TRBV18 with TRBJ2-7, with a possible D match to TRBD2 (5 bases). The CDR3 spans 15 residues. The V end lost 3 bases, the J end lost 2 bases, and 14 bases lay between the germline ends. Germline CDR1 KGHSH, CDR2 LQKENI. The CDR3 region is CASSPNRGSTYEQYF. The CDR3 DNA is TGTGCCAGCTCACCGAATCGAGGGTCCACCTACGAGCAGTACTTC.

This clone appeared a single time. The rearrangement links TRBV28 to TRBJ1-2; D unclear. Per the germline V gene, CDR1 is MDHEN and CDR2 is SYDVKM. Trimming took 6 bases from V and 3 from J, leaving 8 bases between them. The CDR3 has 12 amino acids. The CDR3: CASRFEDYGYTF. The CDR3 coding sequence is TGTGCCAGCAGGTTTGAGGACTATGGCTACACCTTC.

CDR3 amino acids: CASSTRVSGANVLTF. CDR3 bases: TGTGCCAGCAGTACCAGGGTGAGCGGGGCCAACGTCCTGACTTTC. The V and J genes are TRBV6-1 and TRBJ2-6; D is possibly TRBD1 (5 bases). With 5 bases removed from V and 4 bases from J, the gap between germline ends came to 12 bases. The length of the CDR3 is 15 residues. From germline, CDR1 is MNHNS and CDR2 SASEGT.

The chain has TRBV6-1 and TRBJ2-1; TRBD2 matches 7 bases. Germline CDR1 MNHNS, CDR2 SASEGT. V lost 4 bases and J lost 7; bases outside the gene matches: 13. CDR3 length equals 16 residues. CDR3 sequence (DNA): TGTGCCAGCAGTGCCCGCGGGGGAGCCGGGGGTAATGAGCAGTTCTTC. The encoded protein is CASSARGGAGGNEQFF.

The chain is built from TRBV5-4 and TRBJ2-5; tentative D call: TRBD2 (6 bases). The CDR3 extends over 13 amino acids. Germline CDR1 SGHNT, CDR2 YYREEE (reference sequence). V lost 2 bases and J lost 5, with 10 bases in between. The chain's CDR3 is CASSFKGRETQYF. CDR3 in DNA: TGTGCCAGCAGCTTCAAGGGGAGGGAGACCCAGTACTTC.

The CDR3 sequence: CASSQTGSQGYTF. The CDR3 region has the DNA TGCGCCAGCAGCCAGACAGGGTCCCAGGGCTACACCTTC. The chain has TRBV5-1 and TRBJ1-2; 7 nucleotides match TRBD1. This CDR3 has 13 amino acids. After removal of 4 bases from V and 8 bases from J, the junction contained 8 bases not matched to a gene. Germline CDR1 reads SGHRS; CDR2 reads YFSETQ.

The chain couples TRBV7-4 to TRBJ2-7; TRBD2 matches at 12 bases. There are 16 residues in the CDR3. Germline lookup yields CDR1 SGHVT and CDR2 SQSDAQ. V trimming: 5 bases; J trimming: 0 bases; junction bases outside the gene matches: 5. The CDR3 spells CASSGQTSGSSYEQYF. The CDR3 bases are TGTGCCAGCAGCGGACAGACTAGCGGGAGCTCCTACGAGCAGTACTTC.

This clone showed up just once. This rearrangement joins TRBV5-1 to TRBJ2-7; 9 bases align to TRBD1. With V trimmed by 4 bases and J by 6 bases, 14 bases remained unmatched. The CDR3 is made up of 16 amino acids. Per the germline V gene, CDR1 is SGHRS and CDR2 is YFSETQ. The CDR3 reads CASSPEPGQGGREQYF. The CDR3 nucleotides read TGCGCCAGCAGCCCGGAACCGGGACAGGGTGGTCGCGAGCAGTACTTC.